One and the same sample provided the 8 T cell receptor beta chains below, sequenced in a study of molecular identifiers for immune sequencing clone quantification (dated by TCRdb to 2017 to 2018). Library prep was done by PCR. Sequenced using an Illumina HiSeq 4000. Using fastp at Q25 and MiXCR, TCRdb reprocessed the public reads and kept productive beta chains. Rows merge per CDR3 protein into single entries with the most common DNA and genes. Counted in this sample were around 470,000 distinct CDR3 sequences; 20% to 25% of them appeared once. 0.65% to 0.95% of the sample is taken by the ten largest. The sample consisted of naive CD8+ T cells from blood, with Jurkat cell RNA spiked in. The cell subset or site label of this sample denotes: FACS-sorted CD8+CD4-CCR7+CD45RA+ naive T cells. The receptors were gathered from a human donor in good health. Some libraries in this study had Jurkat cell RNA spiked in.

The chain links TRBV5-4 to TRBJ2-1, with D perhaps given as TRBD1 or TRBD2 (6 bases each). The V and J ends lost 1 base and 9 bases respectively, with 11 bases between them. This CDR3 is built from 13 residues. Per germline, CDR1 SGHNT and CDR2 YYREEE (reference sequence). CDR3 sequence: CASSLWGAGEQFF. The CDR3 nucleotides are TGTGCCAGCAGCTTGTGGGGGGCCGGTGAGCAGTTCTTC.

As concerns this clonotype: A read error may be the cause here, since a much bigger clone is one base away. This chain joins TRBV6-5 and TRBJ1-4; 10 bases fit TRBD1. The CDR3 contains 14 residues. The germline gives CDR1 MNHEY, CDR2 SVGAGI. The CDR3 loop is CVSSGDRGREKLFF. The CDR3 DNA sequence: TGTGTCAGCAGTGGGGACAGGGGACGTGAAAAACTGTTTTTT.

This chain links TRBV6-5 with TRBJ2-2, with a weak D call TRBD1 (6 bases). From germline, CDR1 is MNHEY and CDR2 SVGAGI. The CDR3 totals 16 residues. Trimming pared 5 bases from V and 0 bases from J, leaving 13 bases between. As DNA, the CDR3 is TGTGCCAGCAGTCGGCCCGGGACACCGAACACCGGGGAGCTGTTTTTT. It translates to CASSRPGTPNTGELFF.

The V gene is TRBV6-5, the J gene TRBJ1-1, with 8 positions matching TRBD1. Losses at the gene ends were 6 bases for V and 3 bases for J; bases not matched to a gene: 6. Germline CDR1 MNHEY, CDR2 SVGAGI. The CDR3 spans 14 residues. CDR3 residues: CASSPQGGYTEAFF. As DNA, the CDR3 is TGTGCCAGCAGCCCACAGGGGGGGTACACTGAAGCTTTCTTT.

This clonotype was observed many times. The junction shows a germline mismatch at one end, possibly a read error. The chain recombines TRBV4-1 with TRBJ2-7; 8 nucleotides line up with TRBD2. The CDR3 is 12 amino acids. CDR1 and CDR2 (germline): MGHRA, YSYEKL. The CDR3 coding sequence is TGCGCCAGCAGCCAAGTGTCCAGGGGACTAGTCTTC. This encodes CASSQVSRGLVF.

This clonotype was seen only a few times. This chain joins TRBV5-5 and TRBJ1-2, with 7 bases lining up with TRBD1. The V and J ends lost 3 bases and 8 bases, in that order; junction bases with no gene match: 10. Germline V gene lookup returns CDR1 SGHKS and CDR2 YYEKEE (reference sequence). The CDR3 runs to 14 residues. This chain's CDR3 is CASSSGGTAQGYTF. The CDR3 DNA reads TGTGCCAGCAGCTCCGGCGGGACAGCCCAGGGCTACACCTTC.

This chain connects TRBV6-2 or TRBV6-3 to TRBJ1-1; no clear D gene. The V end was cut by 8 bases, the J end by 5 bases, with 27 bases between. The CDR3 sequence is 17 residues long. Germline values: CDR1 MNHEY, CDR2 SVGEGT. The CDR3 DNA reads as TGTGCCAGCCACGCGCCGCGAAGGACCGCCAGACGAACTGAAGCTTTCTTT. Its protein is CASHAPRRTARRTEAFF.

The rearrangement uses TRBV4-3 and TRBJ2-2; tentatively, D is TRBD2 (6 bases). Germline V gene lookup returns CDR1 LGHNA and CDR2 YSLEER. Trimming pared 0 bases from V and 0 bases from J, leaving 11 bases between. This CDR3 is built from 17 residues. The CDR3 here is CASSQDGDSTNTGELFF. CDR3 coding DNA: TGCGCCAGCAGCCAAGATGGGGACTCTACGAACACCGGGGAGCTGTTTTTT.